Ten or more counts support the clone carrying this TCR beta chain. The CDR3 has 15 amino acids. Trimming cost V 4 bases and J 3 bases, with 17 bases left between them. From germline, CDR1 is SGHDT and CDR2 YYEEEE. The data stem from a study of T cells in Graves' hyperthyroidism and ophthalmopathy. The authors obtained PBMCs from 9 to 10 ml of fresh peripheral blood. Amplification targeted TCR beta CDR3 regions from RNA transcripts. HTBI primers drove first-round RT-PCR of the TCR CDR3. One entry per CDR3 protein, called by TCRdb with MiXCR from the multiplex PCR reads. This sample carries roughly 200,000 distinct CDR3 sequences, about a sixth of them seen once, and the ten largest clones take just under 45%.

V usage is TRBV5-6 and J usage is TRBJ2-7; D may be TRBD1 (5 bases). The receptor comes from a man in his forties or fifties with Graves' hyperthyroidism. What was sequenced was blood. DNA for the CDR3: TGTGCCAGCAGCGGGTCGCCAGGGCCCATCTACGAGCAGTACTTC. It translates to CASSGSPGPIYEQYF.